This is a list of T cell receptor beta chains from one sample in a study of T cells in Graves' hyperthyroidism and ophthalmopathy. TCRdb independently ran MiXCR on the multiplex PCR reads; one entry per CDR3 protein. The sample lists 390,000 or so distinct CDR3 sequences; 14% to 15% were seen once. Material for sequencing was blood. Receptors originate from a young man with Graves' ophthalmopathy. CDR3s include the opening cysteine and the closing phenylalanine or tryptophan. Fields, in order: D gene, J gene, V gene, clone size, CDR3 protein, CDR3 DNA. A D gene is named only where the DNA matches it firmly. Clone size is not always given. Where it is, it says once, few, many or a class for expanded clones.

NA | TRBJ2-7 | TRBV28 | NA | CASSLLEPAYEQYF | TGTGCCAGCAGTTTATTGGAACCTGCCTACGAGCAGTACTTC
NA | TRBJ2-7 | TRBV6-1 | many | CASSSWGFEQYF | TGTGCCAGCAGTTCCTGGGGGTTCGAGCAGTACTTC
TRBD2 | TRBJ2-1 | TRBV30 | many | CCSGLYEQFF | TGTTGTAGCGGGTTGTATGAGCAGTTCTTC
TRBD1 | TRBJ2-1 | TRBV7-9 | many | CASSHIRTGRVEQFF | TGTGCCAGCAGCCATATTCGGACAGGTAGAGTTGAGCAGTTCTTC
NA | TRBJ2-3 | TRBV6-2/TRBV6-3 | few | CASRRSGPSTDTQYF | TGTGCCAGCAGACGTTCGGGGCCCTCCACAGATACGCAGTATTTT
TRBD2 | TRBJ2-1 | TRBV20-1 | NA | CSANPGSGRDNEQFF | TGCAGTGCTAATCCGGGTAGCGGGAGGGACAATGAGCAGTTCTTC
NA | TRBJ2-3 | TRBV7-3 | many | CASSMGRTTTDTQYF | TGTGCCAGCAGCATGGGACGGACTACCACAGATACGCAGTATTTT
NA | TRBJ1-6 | TRBV6-2/TRBV6-3 | NA | CASSYSWGARSPLHF | TGTGCCAGCAGTTACTCGTGGGGGGCTCGTTCACCCCTCCACTTT
NA | TRBJ2-1 | TRBV11-3 | many | CASSLASSEQFF | TGTGCCAGCAGCTTAGCCAGCTCCGAGCAGTTCTTC
NA | TRBJ2-7 | TRBV4-1 | NA | CASSQGQVAEQYF | TGCGCCAGCAGCCAAGGGCAGGTAGCCGAGCAGTACTTC
TRBD2 | TRBJ2-3 | TRBV11-3 | once | CASSQGLAVTDTQYF | TGTGCCAGCAGCCAGGGACTAGCGGTCACAGATACGCAGTATTTT
NA | TRBJ2-3 | TRBV27 | few | CASRGLISDTQYF | TGTGCCAGCAGGGGACTGATCTCAGATACGCAGTATTTT
TRBD2 | TRBJ2-7 | TRBV7-2 | many | CASSLVAGVSYEQYF | TGTGCCAGCAGCTTAGTAGCGGGGGTCTCCTACGAGCAGTACTTC
NA | TRBJ2-5 | TRBV20-1 | NA | CSARGREHRASQETQYF | TGCAGTGCTAGAGGCCGGGAGCACCGGGCCTCCCAAGAGACCCAGTACTTC
NA | TRBJ2-4 | TRBV6-1 | few | CASSWAKNIQYF | TGTGCCAGCAGTTGGGCCAAAAACATCCAGTACTTC
NA | TRBJ2-7 | TRBV10-2 | many | CASSESRGLSYEQYF | TGCGCCAGCAGTGAGTCCCGAGGGCTCTCCTACGAGCAGTACTTC
TRBD1 | TRBJ1-1 | TRBV11-2 | many | CASSRTQRQGAPGGTEAFF | TGTGCCAGCAGCCGTACCCAGAGACAGGGTGCCCCTGGGGGCACTGAAGCTTTCTTT
TRBD2 | TRBJ2-3 | TRBV3-1 | many | CASSQELAGWADTQYF | TGTGCCAGCAGCCAAGAACTAGCGGGATGGGCAGATACGCAGTATTTT
TRBD1 | TRBJ1-1 | TRBV19 | NA | CASSRRDRNTEAFF | TGTGCCAGTAGCCGCCGGGACAGGAACACTGAAGCTTTCTTT
NA | TRBJ2-7 | TRBV27 | many | CASRTLGESYEQYF | TGTGCCAGCAGAACTCTCGGGGAGTCATACGAGCAGTACTTC
NA | TRBJ2-5 | TRBV28 | many | CASTISGGRGFETQYF | TGTGCCAGCACCATCTCCGGGGGTCGGGGGTTTGAGACCCAGTACTTC
TRBD1 | TRBJ1-4 | TRBV5-6 | few | CASSLRTGGYEKLFF | TGTGCCAGCAGCTTACGAACAGGGGGTTACGAAAAACTGTTTTTT
TRBD2 | TRBJ2-1 | TRBV20-1 | many | CSAEIAGGPDEQFF | TGCAGTGCTGAGATAGCGGGAGGGCCGGATGAGCAGTTCTTC
NA | TRBJ2-5 | TRBV30 | many | CAWSPYEETQYF | TGTGCCTGGAGTCCCTATGAGGAGACCCAGTACTTC
NA | TRBJ1-2 | TRBV7-9 | few | CASSRGRDVKGYTF | TGTGCCAGCAGCCGCGGCAGGGATGTCAAAGGCTACACCTTC
NA | TRBJ2-1 | TRBV7-9 | few | CASRSQVSSYNEQFF | TGTGCCAGCAGATCCCAGGTGAGCTCCTACAATGAGCAGTTCTTC
NA | TRBJ1-5 | TRBV6-1 | NA | CASRGRGNQPQHF | TGTGCCAGCAGGGGACGGGGCAATCAGCCCCAGCATTTT
TRBD2 | TRBJ2-5 | TRBV6-2/TRBV6-3 | many | CASRRTTSPETQYF | TGTGCCAGCAGGAGGACGACTAGCCCAGAGACCCAGTACTTC
NA | TRBJ1-2 | TRBV7-9 | many | CASGRGKANYGYTF | TGTGCCAGCGGTAGAGGGAAAGCTAACTATGGCTACACCTTC
NA | TRBJ2-1 | TRBV19 | NA | CASSIWGSGDEQFF | TGTGCCAGTAGTATATGGGGCAGTGGCGATGAGCAGTTCTTC
NA | TRBJ1-5 | TRBV18 | many | CASSQGMSDQPQHF | TGTGCCAGCTCCCAAGGCATGAGTGATCAGCCCCAGCATTTT
TRBD1 | TRBJ2-4 | TRBV7-9 | many | CASSPRQGRWAKNIQYF | TGTGCCAGCAGTCCTAGACAGGGGCGATGGGCCAAAAACATTCAGTACTTC
TRBD2 | TRBJ2-3 | TRBV10-1 | NA | CASSEFSGRRADTQYF | TGCGCCAGCAGTGAGTTTAGCGGGAGGAGGGCAGATACGCAGTATTTT
TRBD1 | TRBJ1-2 | TRBV6-1 | many | CASSRGQGTGYTF | TGTGCCAGCAGCCGGGGACAGGGAACTGGCTACACCTTC
TRBD2 | TRBJ2-3 | TRBV12-3/TRBV12-4 | many | CASDGGASTDTQYF | TGTGCCAGCGACGGGGGGGCAAGCACAGATACGCAGTATTTT
NA | TRBJ2-7 | TRBV19 | NA | CASSTLVNYEQYF | TGTGCCAGTAGTACCCTGGTCAACTACGAGCAGTACTTC
TRBD2 | TRBJ2-3 | TRBV5-1 | many | CASTRTSGGVLDTQYF | TGCGCCAGCACCAGGACTAGCGGGGGGGTATTGGATACGCAGTATTTT
TRBD1 | TRBJ2-1 | TRBV10-3 | NA | CAIKTGTGDEQFF | TGTGCCATCAAAACCGGGACAGGGGATGAGCAGTTCTTC
TRBD2 | TRBJ2-5 | TRBV7-8 | many | CASSSGLAGDPRETQYF | TGTGCCAGCAGCTCCGGACTAGCGGGGGACCCCAGGGAGACCCAGTACTTC
NA | TRBJ1-2 | TRBV4-1 | NA | CASGQDGQGTLHGYTF | TGCGCCAGCGGCCAAGATGGTCAGGGGACCCTTCATGGCTACACCTTC
TRBD2 | TRBJ2-3 | TRBV3-1 | many | CASSQGRASGSADTQYF | TGTGCCAGCAGCCAAGGGCGGGCTAGCGGGAGTGCAGATACGCAGTATTTT
TRBD1 | TRBJ2-5 | TRBV10-3 | many | CAISDPRGLPTQYF | TGTGCCATCAGTGACCCCAGGGGGCTACCGACCCAGTACTTC
TRBD2 | TRBJ2-7 | TRBV2 | many | CASSEWMRGKTYEQYF | TGTGCCAGCAGTGAATGGATGCGGGGGAAGACCTACGAGCAGTACTTC
TRBD1 | TRBJ2-7 | TRBV29-1 | many | CSVEGSVAQGVGEQYF | TGCAGCGTTGAAGGTTCGGTCGCGCAGGGGGTGGGTGAGCAGTACTTC
TRBD1 | TRBJ1-1 | TRBV7-2 | many | CASRWDSTNTEAFF | TGTGCCAGCAGGTGGGACAGCACGAACACTGAAGCTTTCTTT
TRBD2 | TRBJ2-7 | TRBV20-1 | NA | CSARDGLAGPIFHPYEQYF | TGCAGTGCTAGAGATGGGCTAGCGGGACCTATTTTTCACCCCTACGAGCAGTACTTC
TRBD1 | TRBJ1-2 | TRBV19 | many | CASSRGTGQGLGLYGYTF | TGTGCCAGTAGTAGAGGGACAGGGCAGGGTTTGGGACTTTATGGCTACACCTTC
NA | TRBJ2-1 | TRBV2 | many | CASTQDSYNEQFF | TGTGCCAGCACCCAGGACAGCTACAATGAGCAGTTCTTC
NA | TRBJ1-2 | TRBV19 | many | CASSISPQANYGYTF | TGTGCCAGTAGTATCTCCCCGCAAGCTAACTATGGCTACACCTTC
NA | TRBJ2-3 | TRBV5-6 | NA | CASTARRNTQYF | TGTGCCAGCACCGCCCGCCGTAATACGCAGTATTTT
NA | TRBJ2-7 | TRBV11-2 | many | CASSPSAAASYEQYF | TGTGCCAGCAGCCCCTCGGCGGCTGCCTCCTACGAGCAGTACTTC
TRBD1 | TRBJ2-7 | TRBV4-1 | many | CASSHLDRVPYEQYF | TGCGCCAGCAGCCACCTGGACAGGGTCCCTTACGAGCAGTACTTC
TRBD1 | TRBJ1-6 | TRBV15 | many | CATSRDRGHSPLHF | TGTGCCACCAGCCGGGACAGGGGGCATTCACCCCTCCACTTT
NA | TRBJ1-2 | TRBV6-1 | many | CASTTGYLGYTF | TGTGCCAGTACCACAGGATACCTGGGCTACACCTTC
TRBD1 | TRBJ2-4 | TRBV19 | NA | CASSQKGQGSKNIQYF | TGTGCCAGTAGTCAAAAGGGACAGGGGAGCAAAAACATTCAGTACTTC
NA | TRBJ1-3 | TRBV28 | many | CASSLYQGNPSGNTIYF | TGTGCCAGCAGTTTATACCAGGGGAACCCCTCTGGAAACACCATATATTTT
TRBD1 | TRBJ2-7 | TRBV18 | few | CASSTGEYIEQYF | TGTGCCAGCTCGACAGGGGAGTATATCGAGCAGTACTTC
NA | TRBJ1-6 | TRBV11-2 | few | CASSLVYTGAGNNSPLHF | TGTGCCAGCAGCTTAGTCTATACTGGGGCCGGGAATAATTCACCCCTCCACTTT
NA | TRBJ2-1 | TRBV7-9 | many | CASRIAGSNNEQFF | TGTGCCAGCAGAATCGCCGGCAGCAACAATGAGCAGTTCTTC
TRBD1 | TRBJ2-7 | TRBV27 | many | CASSFSPPGTGTYEQYF | TGTGCCAGCAGTTTCTCCCCCCCCGGGACAGGTACCTACGAGCAGTACTTC